This paragraph covers one T cell receptor (beta chain) sequence. During active infection, Seattle patients enrolled and were then monitored through disease. The source of the sample is a study of blood T cell repertoires in COVID-19. Study-wide context: Nucleic acid was either cDNA or gDNA, and it came from T cells, B-cell-depleted T cells, or PBMCs.

Authors' data handling: Amplification of reference gene primers was used by the study to estimate nucleated cell counts. Data came from immunoSEQ multiplex PCR; TCRdb stores just in-frame clones and leaves some out. D and trimming were read from the DNA, whereas the V and J calls and clone size are those reported in that table. Of 170,000 or so clones detected, approximately 87% appear once; the ten largest clones hold around an eighth. Trimming stripped 4 bases from V and 0 bases from J, with 14 bases between. CDR3 length: 16 amino acids. The germline V gene encodes CDR1 SGDLS and CDR2 YYNGEE. The chain combines TRBV9 with TRBJ1-3; tentative D call: TRBD1 (5 bases). What was sequenced was peripheral blood. The TCR sequence derives from a woman in her seventies with COVID-19, enrolled during active disease. CDR3 sequence (DNA): TGTGCCAGCAGCAAGATGGGCAGGGACTCTGGAAACACCATATATTTT. Its protein is CASSKMGRDSGNTIYF.